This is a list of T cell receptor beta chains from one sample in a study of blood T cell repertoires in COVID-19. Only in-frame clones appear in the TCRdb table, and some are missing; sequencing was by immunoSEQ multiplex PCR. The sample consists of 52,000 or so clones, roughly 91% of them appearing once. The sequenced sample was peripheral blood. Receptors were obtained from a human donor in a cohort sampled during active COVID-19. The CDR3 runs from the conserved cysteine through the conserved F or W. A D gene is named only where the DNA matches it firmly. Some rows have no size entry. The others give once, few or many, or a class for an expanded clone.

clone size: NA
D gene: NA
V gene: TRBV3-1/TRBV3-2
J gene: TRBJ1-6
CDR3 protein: CASSLDSGSTSPLHF
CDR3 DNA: TGTGCCAGCAGCCTGGACAGTGGCTCTACTTCACCCCTCCACTTT

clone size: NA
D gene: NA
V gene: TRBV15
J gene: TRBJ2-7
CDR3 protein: CATSRGDSAYLKYF
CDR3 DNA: TGTGCCACCAGCAGAGGAGACAGCGCCTACCTAAAGTACTTC

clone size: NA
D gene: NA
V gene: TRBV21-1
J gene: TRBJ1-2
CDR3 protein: CASSTSGTRRYGYTF
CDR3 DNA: TGTGCCAGCAGCACTTCCGGGACTCGTCGCTATGGCTACACCTTC

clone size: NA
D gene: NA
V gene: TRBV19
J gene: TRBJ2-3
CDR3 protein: CASSMARALTRGDTQYF
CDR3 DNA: TGTGCCAGTAGTATGGCGCGGGCCCTGACGCGCGGAGATACGCAGTATTTT

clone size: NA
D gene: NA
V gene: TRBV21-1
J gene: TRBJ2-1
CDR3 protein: CASSKGLKGEFF
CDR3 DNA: TGTGCCAGCAGCAAAGGACTAAAGGGTGAGTTCTTC

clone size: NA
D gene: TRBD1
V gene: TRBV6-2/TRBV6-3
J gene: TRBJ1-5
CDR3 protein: CASSADRTQPQHF
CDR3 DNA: TGTGCCAGCAGTGCGGACAGGACTCAGCCCCAGCATTTT

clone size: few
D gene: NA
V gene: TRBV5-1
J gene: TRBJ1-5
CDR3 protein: CASSDGYSNQPQHF
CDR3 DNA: TGCGCCAGCAGCGACGGGTATAGCAATCAGCCCCAGCATTTT

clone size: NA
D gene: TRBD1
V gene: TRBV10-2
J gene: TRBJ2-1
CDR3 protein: CASRTGDNEQFF
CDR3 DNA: TGCGCCAGCAGAACAGGGGACAATGAGCAGTTCTTC

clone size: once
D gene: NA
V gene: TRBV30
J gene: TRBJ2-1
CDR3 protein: CAWSGSDLHNEQFF
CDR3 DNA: TGTGCCTGGAGTGGCAGTGACTTACACAATGAGCAGTTCTTC

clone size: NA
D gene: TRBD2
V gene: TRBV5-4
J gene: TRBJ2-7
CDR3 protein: CASSLVAGGRYEQYF
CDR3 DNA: TGTGCCAGCAGCTTGGTGGCGGGAGGACGTTACGAGCAGTACTTC

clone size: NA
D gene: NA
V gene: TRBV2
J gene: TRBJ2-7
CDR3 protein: CASRPRTPFYEQYF
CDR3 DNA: TGTGCCAGCAGGCCTAGGACACCCTTCTACGAGCAGTACTTC